This TCR beta chain was identified during a study of blood T cell repertoires in COVID-19. In the study overall: Nucleic acid was either cDNA or gDNA, and it came from T cells, B-cell-depleted T cells, or PBMCs.

The CDR3 has 16 amino acids. Germline V lookup: CDR1 LNHNV, CDR2 YYDKDF (reference sequence). V shed 3 bases, J shed 7 bases, and the junction held 10 bases outside the gene matches. TCRdb's table, derived via immunoSEQ multiplex PCR, lists solely in-frame clones and lacks some. The sample includes hundreds of thousands of clones, approximately 84% of them seen just once. The V gene is TRBV15, the J gene TRBJ1-4; 8 bases align to TRBD1. The sequenced material came from peripheral blood. This clonotype originated in a human donor in a cohort sampled during active COVID-19. The CDR3 protein is CATSSTRRGLSEKLFF. In nucleotides, the CDR3 is TGTGCCACCAGCAGTACCCGCAGGGGGCTTAGTGAAAAACTGTTTTTT.